Following are 15 T cell receptor beta chains from one sample sequenced in a study of blood T cell repertoires in COVID-19. Profiled with immunoSEQ multiplex PCR; TCRdb holds only in-frame clones, not every one. The sample consists of over 130,000 clones, approximately 85% of them appearing once. The sequenced sample was peripheral blood. These receptors were collected from a man aged 45 to 65 with acute or convalescent COVID-19.

This clone was observed a few times. The chain couples TRBV5-5 to TRBJ1-6; D is undetermined. With 0 bases removed from V and 8 bases from J, the gap between germline ends came to 12 bases. The CDR3 spans 15 residues. CDR1 is SGHKS, CDR2 YYEKEE, per germline (reference sequence). The CDR3 loop is CASSLVKGLHSPLHF. The CDR3 nucleotides read TGTGCCAGCAGCTTGGTAAAAGGACTTCATTCACCCCTCCACTTT.

V and J are TRBV7-9 and TRBJ1-2; D remains ambiguous. From germline, CDR1 is SEHNR and CDR2 FQNEAQ (reference sequence). The CDR3 spans 14 residues. The ends were cut back, 4 bases at V and 8 bases at J, with 17 bases in the middle. The CDR3 sequence: CASSSEVPREGYTF. The CDR3 DNA reads TGTGCCAGCAGCTCAGAGGTTCCGAGAGAGGGCTACACCTTC. Together with reference TRBV7-9 and TRBJ1-2, the CDR3 gives the full variable domain: DTGVSQNPRHKITKRGQNVTFRCDPISEHNRLYWYRQTLGQGPEFLTYFQNEAQLEKSRLLSDRFSAERPKGSFSTLEIQRTEQGDSAMYLCASSSEVPREGYTFGSGTRLTVV.

In DNA form, the CDR3 reads TGTGCCAGCAGCCTACAGGGGGCGAGAACCGGGGAGCTGTTTTTT. Amino acids: CASSLQGARTGELFF. V usage is TRBV11-3 and J usage is TRBJ2-2; 9 bases match TRBD1. The CDR3 length is 15 residues. In germline, CDR1 is SGHNT, CDR2 YENEEA. Losses at the gene ends were 5 bases for V and 5 bases for J; bases not matched to a gene: 6.

V is TRBV1 and J is TRBJ1-5; TRBD1 is taken as the D call from the table, unchecked against the DNA. TRBV1 is deemed a pseudogene. The CDR3 spans 10 residues. This CDR3 reads CTSPNQPQHF. The CDR3 DNA reads as TGCACCAGCCCAAATCAGCCCCAGCATTTT.

This sequence joins TRBV19 and TRBJ2-5; 8 nucleotides agree with TRBD2. The CDR3 length is 15 residues. V lost 3 bases, J lost 5 bases, and 8 bases stayed unmatched. Germline CDR1 is LNHDA and CDR2 is SQIVND (reference sequence). Here the CDR3 reads CASSILRGGWETQYF. CDR3 in DNA: TGTGCCAGTAGTATTCTTCGCGGGGGGTGGGAGACCCAGTACTTC. The full variable domain, in which reference TRBV19 and TRBJ2-5 provide the parts outside the CDR3, is DGGITQSPKYLFRKEGQNVTLSCEQNLNHDAMYWYRQDPGQGLRLIYYSQIVNDFQKGDIAEGYSVSREKKESFPLTVTSAQKNPTAFYLCASSILRGGWETQYFGPGTRLLVL.

The chain combines TRBV5-1 with TRBJ2-5, with 8 bases identical to TRBD1. Germline loops: CDR1 SGHRS, CDR2 YFSETQ. The CDR3 is 14 residues long. With 6 bases clipped from V and 5 bases from J, the junction kept 9 bases outside the gene matches. The CDR3, as DNA: TGCGCCAGCACCCAGGGGGCGATTGATGAGACCCAGTACTTC. This sequence encodes CASTQGAIDETQYF.

J is TRBJ1-1 and V is TRBV9; D is ambiguous. The V and J ends lost 5 bases and 1 base respectively, with 9 bases between them. Germline assignment: CDR1 SGDLS and CDR2 YYNGEE. The CDR3 has 13 residues. The CDR3 sequence is CASRGQENTEAFF. The CDR3 DNA follows: TGTGCCAGCAGAGGTCAGGAGAACACTGAAGCTTTCTTT.

V is TRBV5-4 and J is TRBJ2-1, with a weak D call TRBD2 (5 bases). Germline V lookup: CDR1 SGHNT, CDR2 YYREEE (reference sequence). Trimming cost V 3 bases and J 3 bases, with 16 bases left between them. The CDR3 totals 16 residues. CDR3 nucleotides: TGTGCCAGCAGCTCTTCGCCAGCGGCCCTCTACAATGAGCAGTTCTTC. Translation: CASSSSPAALYNEQFF.

The chain has TRBV9 and TRBJ2-6, with TRBD2 matching over 14 bases. V shed 4 bases, J shed 1 base, and the junction held 7 bases outside the gene matches. The CDR3 covers 19 residues. Germline CDR1 SGDLS, CDR2 YYNGEE. CDR3 DNA sequence: TGTGCCAGCAGCCAAGGACTAGCGGGGGGTATATCTGGGGCCAACGTCCTGACTTTC. Protein product: CASSQGLAGGISGANVLTF.

CDR3 region: CASSPWTGLRGYTF. DNA of the CDR3: TGTGCCAGCAGCCCTTGGACGGGGTTGAGGGGCTACACCTTC. J is TRBJ1-2 and V is TRBV9; no definite D call. The CDR3 totals 14 residues. V gave up 4 bases and J gave up 8 bases, with 18 bases separating them. Germline CDR1 SGDLS, CDR2 YYNGEE.

Of note for this clone: Other DNA variants within this sample encode the same CDR3. This rearrangement joins TRBV6-4 to TRBJ1-5; D gene unclear. CDR1 is MRHNA and CDR2 is SNTAGT in the germline V gene. The V gene lost 7 bases and the J gene lost 0 bases, with 19 bases spanning the gap. This CDR3 is built from 17 residues. CDR3 in amino acids: CASNRREVPISNQPQHF. In DNA, the CDR3 is TGTGCCAGCAACAGAAGGGAGGTACCCATTAGCAATCAGCCCCAGCATTTT.

DNA for the CDR3: TGTGCCAGCTCACCTGCCCGGGACAGCGCCTATGGCTACACCTTC. This encodes CASSPARDSAYGYTF. This rearrangement joins TRBV18 to TRBJ1-2, with 7 bases lining up with TRBD1. The CDR3 extends over 15 amino acids. Germline V gene lookup returns CDR1 KGHSH and CDR2 LQKENI. V lost 3 bases and J lost 4; bases outside the gene matches: 8.

In this sample, this clone turned up a few times. The V gene is TRBV18, the J gene TRBJ1-1; D might be TRBD1 (5 bases). CDR1 and CDR2 (germline): KGHSH, LQKENI. The CDR3 loop spans 13 amino acids. V was trimmed by 4 bases and J by 3 bases, leaving 9 bases between them. The CDR3, as DNA: TGTGCCAGCTCACAGACAGTGCACACTGAAGCTTTCTTT. Translating gives CASSQTVHTEAFF.

This chain joins TRBV30 and TRBJ1-4, with D perhaps matching TRBD1 (5 bases). The CDR3 is made up of 14 amino acids. V gave up 0 bases and J gave up 8 bases, with 13 bases separating them. CDR1 is GTSNPN, CDR2 SVGIG, per germline (reference sequence). DNA for the CDR3: TGTGCCTGGAGTGTTCCAGGGATCGAAGAAAAACTGTTTTTT. This translates into CAWSVPGIEEKLFF.

The chain employs TRBV6-5 and TRBJ1-2; no clear D gene. The CDR3 runs 16 residues. The V gene's germline CDR1 is MNHEY and CDR2 SVGAGI. With 0 bases removed from V and 4 bases from J, the gap between germline ends came to 15 bases. The CDR3 DNA reads TGTGCCAGCAGTTACTCGATGGATTCGGGATCCTATGGCTACACCTTC. Protein: CASSYSMDSGSYGYTF.